This T cell receptor (beta chain) was found in a study of tumor-infiltrating lymphocytes in primary liver carcinoma. At the level of the study: The cohort included men and women aged 30 to 69 years. Staged T1-T3 N0M0, the tumors had sizes that ranged from about 4.2 to 11 cm across. Whole-study results and caveats: Lesser overlap characterized tumor-adjacent and tumor-blood pairs relative to tumor region pairs. The 250 largest clones made up significantly more of tumor than blood repertoires (p = 0.039).

Starting material of around 460 ng total RNA yielded TCR beta cDNA via a constant-region primer. What produced the TCR beta libraries was three nested multiplex PCR rounds using slightly modified ARM-PCR. TCRdb re-analysed the multiplex PCR reads in MiXCR, keeping a single row per CDR3 protein. The repertoire has some 110,000 distinct CDR3 sequences, around 84% of them found once; the top ten carry more than 15%. There are a few counts of this clonotype. Its antigen remains unknown. A much larger clone lies one base from this, so it may be a read error. It was from 20-30 mg of unsorted bulk tissue that RNA and DNA were co-extracted. Input material: liver tumor tissue from sampling region 3. The sample's subset: tumor region T3, left-lateral pole. The clonotype was recovered from a man between 40 and 49 years old with primary liver carcinoma and hepatitis B virus infection.

CDR3 nucleotides: TGTGCCTGGAATGAGACAGGGAGCACTGAAGCTTTCTTT. Its translation is CAWNETGSTEAFF. The rearrangement uses TRBV30 and TRBJ1-1; 7 bases align to TRBD1. The CDR3 consists of 13 residues. V lost 4 bases, J lost 4 bases, and 6 bases stayed unmatched. Looked up from germline, CDR1 is GTSNPN and CDR2 is SVGIG (reference sequence). Looking up the rest from reference TRBV30 and TRBJ1-1 gives the full variable domain: SQTIHQWPATLVQPVGSPLSLECTVEGTSNPNLYWYRQAAGRGLQLLFYSVGIGQISSEVPQNLSASRPQDRQFILSSKKLLLSDSGFYLCAWNETGSTEAFFGQGTRLTVV.